The clone carrying this TCR beta chain was observed a handful of times. Researchers prepared the TCRbeta library using unique molecular identifiers, the study reports. TCRdb fed the PCR reads into MiXCR, producing one record per CDR3 protein. The table includes around 250,000 distinct CDR3 sequences, about 26% detected once. This entry comes from a study of T-cell reconstitution after alpha-beta-depleted transplantation in children. The CDR3 contains 17 residues. The germline gives CDR1 LGHNA, CDR2 YNFKEQ. V lost 1 base to trimming and J lost 1 base, with 14 bases between them. The TCR sequence derives from a girl aged 2-15 years with Fanconi anemia, due to receive a stem cell transplant. Source: PBMCs, taken before TCRalphabeta/CD19-depleted stem cell transplant. V and J are TRBV4-2 and TRBJ2-4; D may match TRBD1 or TRBD2 (5 bases each). The CDR3 DNA reads as TGTGCCAGCAGCCAAGTTCGAGGGGAGTGGGCCAAAAACATTCAGTACTTC. It encodes CASSQVRGEWAKNIQYF.